This T cell receptor beta chain was recovered during a study of preoperative IRX-2 immunotherapy in early breast cancer. Produced via immunoSEQ multiplex PCR; TCRdb's table is partial and in-frame only. The table lists 24,000 or so clones, roughly 96% of them singletons. CDR1 MNHNS and CDR2 SASEGT come from the germline V gene. This CDR3 is built from 14 residues. A remark on this clone: The junction differs from germline at one of its ends, possibly a read error.

The treatment is: preoperative locoregional IRX-2 cytokine immunotherapy. Samples came from a phase Ib trial of preoperative locoregional IRX-2 cytokine immunotherapy. This chain joins TRBV6-1 and TRBJ2-5; 8 nucleotides align to TRBD2. Material: tumor tissue, obtained after IRX-2 immunotherapy. The TCR sequence derives from a human donor with breast cancer. CDR3 loop: CGGGGEDEVETQYF. The CDR3 DNA sequence: TGCGGGGGGGGAGGGGAAGACGAGGTGGAGACCCAGTACTTC.